A selection of T cell receptor beta chains follows, all from one sample in a study of graft-versus-host responses after intestinal transplantation. These receptors' targets are unknown. TCRdb keeps only in-frame clones here, not all; method: immunoSEQ multiplex PCR. The sample shows tens of thousands of clones, approximately 88% of them seen only once. The material sequenced was unstimulated CD4+ T cells sorted from spleen or lymph node cells, taken before transplant. All receptors come from a human donor who was the organ donor for an intestinal transplant. CDR3s include the opening cysteine and the closing phenylalanine or tryptophan. The order of the fields is clone size, J gene, D gene, V gene, CDR3 protein, CDR3 DNA. D genes are given only for firm matches. Size tells how often a clone was seen (once, few, many) or the class of an expanded clone, and some rows leave it out.

-,TRBJ2-1,TRBD2,TRBV4-1,CASSQRAGVGSYNEQFF,TGCGCCAGCAGCCAAAGAGCGGGAGTGGGCTCCTACAATGAGCAGTTCTTC
-,TRBJ1-1,-,TRBV20-1,CSARALREAFF,TGCAGTGCTAGAGCTCTCCGGGAAGCTTTCTTT
-,TRBJ1-2,-,TRBV7-2,CASSLKAGGAIGYTF,TGTGCCAGCAGCTTAAAAGCTGGGGGCGCAATTGGCTACACCTTC
-,TRBJ2-4,TRBD1,TRBV7-9,CASSLFGTGKNIQYF,TGTGCCAGCAGCTTATTTGGGACAGGCAAAAACATTCAGTACTTC
-,TRBJ2-2,TRBD1,TRBV5-4,CASSLQGAGELFF,TGTGCCAGCAGCTTACAGGGGGCCGGGGAGCTGTTTTTT
-,TRBJ2-1,-,TRBV7-8,CASSFQNRDNEQFF,TGTGCCAGCAGCTTTCAGAACAGGGACAATGAGCAGTTCTTC
-,TRBJ2-3,-,TRBV6-5,CASSSTRTASTDTQYF,TGTGCCAGCAGTTCAACCAGGACAGCCAGCACAGATACGCAGTATTTT
-,TRBJ2-5,-,TRBV5-4,CASSLKSPSGETQYF,TGTGCCAGCAGCTTGAAGTCTCCTTCCGGGGAGACCCAGTACTTC
-,TRBJ2-1,TRBD1,TRBV5-5,CASSLRDRQGSEQFF,TGTGCCAGCAGCTTGCGGGACAGGCAGGGGTCTGAGCAGTTCTTC
-,TRBJ1-1,-,TRBV19,CASKRMNTEAFF,TGTGCCAGTAAGCGGATGAACACTGAAGCTTTCTTT
-,TRBJ2-3,-,TRBV18,CASSTRGEGTDTQYF,TGTGCCAGCTCAACCAGGGGGGAAGGCACAGATACGCAGTATTTT
-,TRBJ2-1,-,TRBV29-1,CSATYNEQFF,TGCAGCGCAACATACAATGAGCAGTTCTTC
-,TRBJ2-7,TRBD2,TRBV7-9,CASTTAGDSYEQYF,TGTGCCAGCACCACAGCGGGAGACTCCTACGAGCAGTACTTC
-,TRBJ2-1,TRBD1,TRBV30,CAWQQGRTYNEQFF,TGTGCCTGGCAACAGGGGCGGACCTACAATGAGCAGTTCTTC
few,TRBJ1-4,TRBD1,TRBV30,CAWSGDRDEKLFF,TGTGCCTGGAGTGGGGACAGGGATGAAAAACTGTTTTTT
-,TRBJ2-1,TRBD2,TRBV6-6,CASRNLAGGPNEQFF,TGTGCCAGCAGGAACCTAGCGGGAGGGCCGAATGAGCAGTTCTTC
-,TRBJ2-3,-,TRBV5-4,CASSFSGQNTDTQYF,TGTGCCAGCAGCTTCAGCGGGCAGAACACAGATACGCAGTATTTT
-,TRBJ1-3,-,TRBV11-2,CASSLTDSGNTIYF,TGTGCCAGCAGCCTGACAGACTCTGGAAACACCATATATTTT
-,TRBJ2-1,TRBD2,TRBV5-5,CASSLERLAGTNNEQFF,TGTGCCAGCAGCTTGGAGCGACTAGCGGGAACGAACAATGAGCAGTTCTTC
-,TRBJ1-4,TRBD1,TRBV4-2,CASSQAGGQGKKLFF,TGTGCCAGCAGCCAAGCGGGGGGACAGGGGAAAAAACTGTTTTTT
-,TRBJ1-2,-,TRBV7-6,CASSFLGGYGYTF,TGTGCCAGCAGCTTTTTAGGGGGATACGGCTACACCTTC
-,TRBJ1-1,-,TRBV11-2,CASSARLTYREAFF,TGTGCCAGCAGCGCTCGACTCACCTACAGGGAAGCTTTCTTT
-,TRBJ2-1,-,TRBV5-6,CASSLWQNEQFF,TGTGCCAGCAGCTTGTGGCAAAATGAGCAGTTCTTC
-,TRBJ2-7,TRBD1,TRBV23-1,CASSPRQGQYEQYF,TGCGCCAGCAGTCCCAGACAGGGGCAGTACGAGCAGTACTTC
-,TRBJ2-3,-,TRBV6-5,CASSYSAPPITDTQYF,TGTGCCAGCAGTTACTCGGCCCCTCCGATCACAGATACGCAGTATTTT
-,TRBJ2-7,TRBD1,TRBV28,CASSPPTGTYEQYF,TGTGCCAGCAGTCCCCCGACAGGGACCTACGAGCAGTACTTC
-,TRBJ1-1,TRBD1,TRBV28,CASSLGDRIVISAFF,TGTGCCAGCAGCCTAGGGGACAGGATTGTAATCTCAGCTTTCTTT
-,TRBJ2-1,-,TRBV6-1,CASSRSAVSYNEQFF,TGTGCCAGCAGCCGTAGTGCGGTCTCCTACAATGAGCAGTTCTTC
-,TRBJ2-1,-,TRBV7-3,CARDWEGEPYNEQFF,TGTGCCAGGGACTGGGAGGGGGAGCCCTACAATGAGCAGTTCTTC
-,TRBJ1-5,-,TRBV2,CASSDGSQPQHF,TGTGCCAGCAGTGACGGGAGCCAGCCCCAGCATTTT
-,TRBJ2-2,-,TRBV5-1,CASSPSTGELFF,TGCGCCAGCAGCCCCTCCACCGGGGAGCTGTTTTTT
once,TRBJ1-5,-,TRBV19,CASIGEGGGNQPQHF,TGTGCCAGTATAGGGGAGGGAGGGGGCAATCAGCCCCAGCATTTT
-,TRBJ2-5,TRBD1,TRBV5-1,CASSSTGGQETQYF,TGCGCCAGCAGCTCGACAGGGGGGCAAGAGACCCAGTACTTC
-,TRBJ2-5,TRBD1,TRBV28,CASRSGGEETQYF,TGTGCCAGCAGATCAGGGGGTGAGGAGACCCAGTACTTC
-,TRBJ2-1,TRBD2,TRBV28,CASSFSGRISYNEQFF,TGTGCCAGCAGTTTTAGCGGGAGGATCTCCTACAATGAGCAGTTCTTC
-,TRBJ2-1,TRBD1,TRBV27,CASSSRDRAYNEQFF,TGTGCCAGCAGCAGCCGGGACAGGGCCTACAATGAGCAGTTCTTC
-,TRBJ1-3,-,TRBV6-1,CASSDWGGPSGNTIYF,TGTGCCAGCAGTGATTGGGGGGGCCCCTCTGGAAACACCATATATTTT
-,TRBJ2-7,TRBD2,TRBV19,CASSRPGLAIYEQYF,TGTGCCAGTAGTCGACCGGGACTAGCGATTTACGAGCAGTACTTC
-,TRBJ2-3,-,TRBV28,CASTDGGRRSGTDTQYF,TGTGCCAGCACGGATGGGGGGAGGCGAAGTGGCACAGATACGCAGTATTTT
-,TRBJ1-5,TRBD1,TRBV2,CASRDTGEPSNQPQHF,TGTGCCAGCAGGGACACAGGGGAACCTAGCAATCAGCCCCAGCATTTT
-,TRBJ2-3,TRBD2,TRBV9,CASSVDGRADTQYF,TGTGCCAGCAGCGTAGACGGGAGGGCAGATACGCAGTATTTT
-,TRBJ2-1,TRBD2,TRBV30,CAWSSGSNNEQFF,TGTGCCTGGAGTAGCGGGAGTAACAATGAGCAGTTCTTC
-,TRBJ1-2,TRBD1,TRBV30,CAWSGGTGRSTF,TGTGCCTGGAGTGGGGGGACAGGGCGGTCCACCTTC
-,TRBJ2-7,-,TRBV28,CASSSRQSEQYF,TGTGCCAGCAGTTCCCGACAGAGCGAGCAGTACTTC
-,TRBJ1-5,-,TRBV19,CASAGRGDQPQHF,TGTGCCAGTGCCGGACGGGGAGATCAGCCCCAGCATTTT
-,TRBJ1-1,-,TRBV18,CASSQLASGNTEAFF,TGTGCCAGCTCACAATTGGCGTCAGGGAACACTGAAGCTTTCTTT
-,TRBJ2-2,-,TRBV7-8,CASSHRGAGELFF,TGTGCCAGCAGCCACCGAGGCGCCGGGGAGCTGTTTTTT
-,TRBJ2-5,TRBD2,TRBV27,CASSLPGLAGVRETQYF,TGTGCCAGCAGTTTACCGGGACTAGCGGGAGTAAGAGAGACCCAGTACTTC
-,TRBJ2-3,TRBD2,TRBV7-3,CASSLDGRERDTQYF,TGTGCCAGCAGCTTAGACGGGAGGGAAAGAGATACGCAGTATTTT
-,TRBJ2-1,-,TRBV29-1,CSVASGTAYNEQFF,TGCAGCGTTGCGAGCGGAACCGCCTACAATGAGCAGTTCTTC
-,TRBJ2-1,-,TRBV5-4,CASSLVGGDNEQFF,TGTGCCAGCAGCTTGGTAGGCGGAGACAATGAGCAGTTCTTC
-,TRBJ2-1,TRBD2,TRBV7-2,CASSLGRTSGHGEQFF,TGTGCCAGCAGCTTAGGGCGGACTAGCGGGCACGGTGAGCAGTTCTTC
-,TRBJ2-5,-,TRBV5-1,CASSPRTNGETQYF,TGCGCCAGCAGCCCGAGGACTAACGGCGAGACCCAGTACTTC
-,TRBJ1-1,-,TRBV5-1,CASSLQVYTEAFF,TGCGCCAGCAGCCTACAGGTTTACACTGAAGCTTTCTTT
-,TRBJ2-3,-,TRBV18,CASSPETVTDTQYF,TGTGCCAGCTCACCAGAGACTGTCACAGATACGCAGTATTTT